The present T cell receptor beta chain was sequenced within a study of T-cell reconstitution after alpha-beta-depleted transplantation in children. Preparation of the TCRbeta library was carried out with unique molecular identifiers. One entry per CDR3 protein results from TCRdb running MiXCR on the PCR reads. The data show some 600,000 distinct CDR3 sequences, with roughly 15% seen just once and approximately 1% held by the top ten. This CDR3 has 15 amino acids. Germline CDR1 reads DFQATT; CDR2 reads SNEGSKA (reference sequence). Trimming cost V 4 bases and J 5 bases; bases outside gene matches: 9. This clonotype turned up a few times.

This specimen was PBMCs from the stem cell graft donor, taken from the stem cell graft. The origin of this receptor is a human donor who donated a stem cell graft to a child with acute myeloid leukemia. The J gene is TRBJ2-5, the V gene TRBV20-1; 11 bases map to TRBD1. CDR3 coding DNA: TGCAGTGCTATCGACCGGGACAGGGGGTTTGAGACCCAGTACTTC. Residues: CSAIDRDRGFETQYF.